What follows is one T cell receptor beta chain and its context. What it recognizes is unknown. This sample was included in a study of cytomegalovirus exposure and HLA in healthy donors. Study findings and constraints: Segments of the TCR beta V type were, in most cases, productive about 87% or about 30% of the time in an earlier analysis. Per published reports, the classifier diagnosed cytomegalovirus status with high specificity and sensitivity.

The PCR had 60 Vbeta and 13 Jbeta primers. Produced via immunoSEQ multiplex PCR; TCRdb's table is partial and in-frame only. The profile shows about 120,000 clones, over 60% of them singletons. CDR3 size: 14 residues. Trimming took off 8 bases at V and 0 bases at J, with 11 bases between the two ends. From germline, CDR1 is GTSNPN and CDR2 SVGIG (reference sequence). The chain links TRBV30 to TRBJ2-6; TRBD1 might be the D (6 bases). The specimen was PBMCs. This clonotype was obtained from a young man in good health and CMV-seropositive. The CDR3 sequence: CAQGWSSGANVLTF. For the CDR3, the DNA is TGTGCCCAGGGGTGGAGCTCTGGGGCCAACGTCCTGACTTTC.